Listed below are T cell receptor beta chains from one sample, sequenced in a study of T cells after yellow fever vaccination. TCRdb passed the 5' RACE reads through MiXCR, listing each CDR3 protein once. This table holds more than 250,000 distinct CDR3 sequences, around 6.8% found once. The input for sequencing was PBMCs, taken approximately 47 days after the first yellow fever vaccination. All receptors come from a man younger than 35 who received the YFV17D yellow fever vaccine. Both conserved end residues are part of each CDR3. A D gene is named only where the DNA matches it firmly. Rows may omit the clone size; those that give it use once, few, many or a size class.

v_call,j_call,clone_size,cdr3_length,d_call,cdr3_nt,cdr3_aa
TRBV6-5,TRBJ2-7,-,15,-,TGTTCCAGCAGTTACTCTGCAGAGTACTCCTACGAGCAGTACTTC,CSSSYSAEYSYEQYF
TRBV9,TRBJ1-5,few,14,-,TGTGCCAGCAGCTCCGAGACTGGCAGGCAGCCCCAGCATTTT,CASSSETGRQPQHF
TRBV4-1,TRBJ1-2,few,15,-,TGCGCCAGCAGCCAAGATCCGGGGGCTAACTATGGCTACACCTTC,CASSQDPGANYGYTF
TRBV29-1,TRBJ1-5,-,15,-,TGCAGCGTCGCCGCCGGGGCGGATGGCAATCAGCCCCAGCATTTT,CSVAAGADGNQPQHF
TRBV7-2,TRBJ2-1,many,15,TRBD2,TGTGCCAGCAGCTTAAGGCGGGGGGGGTACAATGAGCAGTTCTTC,CASSLRRGGYNEQFF
TRBV18,TRBJ2-6,few,17,TRBD1,TGTGCCAGCTCACCGAGAGAGACAGGGGTCGGGGCCAACGTCCTGACTTTC,CASSPRETGVGANVLTF
TRBV20-1,TRBJ1-1,many,12,-,TGCAGTGCTCAGATTCCGAACACTGAAGCTTTCTTT,CSAQIPNTEAFF
TRBV28,TRBJ2-1,few,17,-,TGTGCCAGCAGTTTTCCCAGGGTCAAAAGCTCCTACAATGAGCAGTTCTTC,CASSFPRVKSSYNEQFF
TRBV6-4,TRBJ1-2,-,13,-,TGTGCCAGCAGTGCGTCTCGGGGGAGCGGCTACACCTTC,CASSASRGSGYTF
TRBV20-1,TRBJ2-2,few,18,-,TGCAGTGCTAGAGACTATGGTGCGGGGATGGCGAACACCGGGGAGCTGTTTTTT,CSARDYGAGMANTGELFF
TRBV20-1,TRBJ2-3,few,15,TRBD2,TGCAGTGCTCCTATAGCGGGGGGCCGCACAGATACGCAGTATTTT,CSAPIAGGRTDTQYF
TRBV12-3/TRBV12-4,TRBJ2-7,few,15,-,TGTGCCAGCAGTCCACAGGGCTGGGGGGACTACGAGCAGTACTTC,CASSPQGWGDYEQYF
TRBV5-1,TRBJ1-4,-,15,-,TGCGCCAGCAGCGACCAAAGAGGTCTCGGGGAAAAACTGTTTTTT,CASSDQRGLGEKLFF
TRBV20-1,TRBJ2-3,few,15,-,TGCAGCGATGAAAACAGGGCTTCTAGCACAGATACGCAGTATTTT,CSDENRASSTDTQYF
TRBV6-2/TRBV6-3,TRBJ1-6,few,15,-,TGTGCCAGCACTTTAAGCTACAGGATGCATTCACCCCTCCACTTT,CASTLSYRMHSPLHF
TRBV20-1,TRBJ2-3,-,16,TRBD1,TGCAGTGCTAGAGCTCCGGGACAGGGGAGCACAGATACGCAGTATTTT,CSARAPGQGSTDTQYF
TRBV11-1,TRBJ2-5,-,21,-,TGTGCCAGCAGCTTTTTTAGACTGCGAGGGGGCGCGGGACACAGGGGAGAGACCCAGTACTTC,CASSFFRLRGGAGHRGETQYF
TRBV5-1,TRBJ2-6,many,15,-,TGCGCCAGCAGCTTGGGTGTCGGACATGCCAACGTCCTGACTTTC,CASSLGVGHANVLTF
TRBV1,TRBJ1-1,-,17,-,TGTACCAGCAGCCAAGACACAGCCCTGCAGAGTCACCCTCTAGCTTTGTTT,CTSSQDTALQSHPLALF
TRBV4-2,TRBJ1-2,-,14,TRBD1,TGTGCCAGCAGCCAATCCCGGGACAGGGGTGGCTACACCTTC,CASSQSRDRGGYTF